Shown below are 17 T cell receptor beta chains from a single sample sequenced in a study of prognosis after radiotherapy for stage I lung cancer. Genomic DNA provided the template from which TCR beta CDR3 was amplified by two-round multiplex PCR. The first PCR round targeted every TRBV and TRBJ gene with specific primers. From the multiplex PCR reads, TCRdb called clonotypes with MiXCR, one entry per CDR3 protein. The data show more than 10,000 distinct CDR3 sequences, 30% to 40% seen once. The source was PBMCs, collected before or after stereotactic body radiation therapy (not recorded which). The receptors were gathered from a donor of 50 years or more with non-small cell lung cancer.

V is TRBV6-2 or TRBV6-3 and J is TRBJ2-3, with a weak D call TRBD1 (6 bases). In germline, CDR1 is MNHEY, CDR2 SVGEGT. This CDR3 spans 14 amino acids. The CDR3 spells CGTRTREGGDTQYF. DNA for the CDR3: TGTGGCACCCGGACCCGGGAAGGGGGAGATACGCAGTATTTT.

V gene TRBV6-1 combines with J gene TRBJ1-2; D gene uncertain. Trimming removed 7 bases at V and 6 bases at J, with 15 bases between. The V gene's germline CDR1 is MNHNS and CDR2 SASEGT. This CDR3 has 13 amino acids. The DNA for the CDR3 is TGTGCCAGCATTCCTCCCCCGGCAAATGGCTACACCTTC. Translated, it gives CASIPPPANGYTF.

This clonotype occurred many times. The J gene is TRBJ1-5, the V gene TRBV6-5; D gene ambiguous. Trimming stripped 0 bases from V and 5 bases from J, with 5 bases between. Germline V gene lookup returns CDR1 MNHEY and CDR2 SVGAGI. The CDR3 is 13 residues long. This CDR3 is CASSYSSYQPQHF. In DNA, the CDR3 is TGTGCCAGCAGTTACTCGAGTTATCAGCCCCAGCATTTT.

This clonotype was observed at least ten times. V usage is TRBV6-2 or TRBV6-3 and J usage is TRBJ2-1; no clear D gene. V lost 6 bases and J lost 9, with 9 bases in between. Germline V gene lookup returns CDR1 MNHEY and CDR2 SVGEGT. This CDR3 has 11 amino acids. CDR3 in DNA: TGTGCCAGCAGCCTTGGAACTGAGCAGTTCTTC. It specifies CASSLGTEQFF.

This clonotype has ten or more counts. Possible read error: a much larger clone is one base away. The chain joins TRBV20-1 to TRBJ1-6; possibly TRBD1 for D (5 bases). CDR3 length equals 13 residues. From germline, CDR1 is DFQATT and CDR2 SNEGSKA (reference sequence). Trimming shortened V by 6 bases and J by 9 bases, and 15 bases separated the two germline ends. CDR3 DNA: TGCAGTGCCAGAACCACTGGGGGTTCACCCCTCCACTTT. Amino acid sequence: CSARTTGGSPLHF.

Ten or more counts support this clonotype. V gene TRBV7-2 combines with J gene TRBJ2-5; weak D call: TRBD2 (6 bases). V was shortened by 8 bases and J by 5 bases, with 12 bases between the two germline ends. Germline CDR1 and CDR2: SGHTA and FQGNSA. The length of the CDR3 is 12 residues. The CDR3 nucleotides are TGTGCCAGCCGTTGGAGCGGGGAGACCCAGTACTTC. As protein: CASRWSGETQYF. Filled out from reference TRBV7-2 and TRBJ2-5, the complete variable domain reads GAGVSQSPSNKVTEKGKDVELRCDPISGHTALYWYRQSLGQGLEFLIYFQGNSAPDKSGLPSDRFSAERTGGSVSTLTIQRTQQEDSAVYLCASRWSGETQYFGPGTRLLVL.

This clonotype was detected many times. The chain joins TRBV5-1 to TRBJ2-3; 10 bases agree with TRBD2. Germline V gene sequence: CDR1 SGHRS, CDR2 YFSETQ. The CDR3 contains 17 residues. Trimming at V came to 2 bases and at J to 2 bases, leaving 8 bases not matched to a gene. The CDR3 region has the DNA TGCGCCAGCAGCTTAGCCGGGACTAGCGCCGACACAGATACGCAGTATTTT. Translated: CASSLAGTSADTDTQYF.

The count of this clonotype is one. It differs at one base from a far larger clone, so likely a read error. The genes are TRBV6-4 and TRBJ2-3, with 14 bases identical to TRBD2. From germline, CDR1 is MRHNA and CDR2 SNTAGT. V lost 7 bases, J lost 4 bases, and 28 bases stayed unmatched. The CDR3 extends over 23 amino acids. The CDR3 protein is CASTWTVLPGLAGEDTIADTQYF. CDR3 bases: TGTGCCAGCACCTGGACAGTCCTACCGGGACTAGCGGGAGAGGATACCATCGCAGATACGCAGTATTTT.

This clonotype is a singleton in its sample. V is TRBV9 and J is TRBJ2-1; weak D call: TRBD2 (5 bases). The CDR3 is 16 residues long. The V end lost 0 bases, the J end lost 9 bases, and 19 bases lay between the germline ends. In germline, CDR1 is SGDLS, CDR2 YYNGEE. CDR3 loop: CASSVEGTPRRGEQFF. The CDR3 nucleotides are TGTGCCAGCAGCGTAGAGGGAACTCCACGACGGGGTGAGCAGTTCTTC.

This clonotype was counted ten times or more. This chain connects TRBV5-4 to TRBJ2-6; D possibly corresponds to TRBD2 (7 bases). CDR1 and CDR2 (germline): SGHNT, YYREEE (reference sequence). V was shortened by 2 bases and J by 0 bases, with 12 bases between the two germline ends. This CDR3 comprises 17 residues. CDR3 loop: CASSFGGPRSGANVLTF. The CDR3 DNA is TGTGCCAGCAGCTTCGGGGGGCCCCGCTCTGGGGCCAACGTCCTGACTTTC.

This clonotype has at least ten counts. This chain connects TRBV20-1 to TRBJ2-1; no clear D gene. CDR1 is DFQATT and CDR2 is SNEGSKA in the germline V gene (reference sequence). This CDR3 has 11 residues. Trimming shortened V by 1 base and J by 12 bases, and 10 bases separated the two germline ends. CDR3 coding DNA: TGCAGTGCTAGAGCGGGTATATTGCAGTTCTTC. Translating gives CSARAGILQFF.

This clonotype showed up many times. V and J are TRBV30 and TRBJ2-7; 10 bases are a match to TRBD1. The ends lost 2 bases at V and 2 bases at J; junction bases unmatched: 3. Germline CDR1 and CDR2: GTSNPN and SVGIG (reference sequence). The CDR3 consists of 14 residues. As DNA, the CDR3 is TGTGCCTGGAGTTCCGGGACAGGGGCCTACGAGCAGTACTTC. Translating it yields CAWSSGTGAYEQYF.

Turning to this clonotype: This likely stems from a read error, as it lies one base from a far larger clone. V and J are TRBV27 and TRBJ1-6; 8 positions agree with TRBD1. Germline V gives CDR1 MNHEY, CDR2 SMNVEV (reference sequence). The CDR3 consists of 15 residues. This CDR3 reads CDSSLDRGPNSPLHF. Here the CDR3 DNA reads TGTGACAGCAGCCTTGACAGGGGCCCGAATTCACCCCTCCACTTT.

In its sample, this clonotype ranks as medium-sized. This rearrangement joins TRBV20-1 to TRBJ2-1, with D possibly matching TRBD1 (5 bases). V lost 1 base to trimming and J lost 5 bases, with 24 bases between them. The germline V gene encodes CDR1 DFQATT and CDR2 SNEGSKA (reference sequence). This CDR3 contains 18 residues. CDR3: CSARVRTPERAFDNEQFF. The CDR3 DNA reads TGCAGTGCTAGAGTAAGGACACCGGAACGGGCCTTTGACAATGAGCAGTTCTTC.

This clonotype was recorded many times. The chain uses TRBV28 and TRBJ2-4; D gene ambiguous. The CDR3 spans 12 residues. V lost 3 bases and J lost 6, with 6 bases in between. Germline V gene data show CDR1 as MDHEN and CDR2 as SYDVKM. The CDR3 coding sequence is TGTGCCAGCAGTTTGAGGTTAAACATTCAGTACTTC. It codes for CASSLRLNIQYF.

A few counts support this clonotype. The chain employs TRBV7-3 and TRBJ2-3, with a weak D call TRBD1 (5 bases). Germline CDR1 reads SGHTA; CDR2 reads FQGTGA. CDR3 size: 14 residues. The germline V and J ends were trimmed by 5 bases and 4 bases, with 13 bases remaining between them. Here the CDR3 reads CASSQEWGADTQYF. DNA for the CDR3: TGTGCCAGCAGCCAGGAGTGGGGCGCAGATACGCAGTATTTT.

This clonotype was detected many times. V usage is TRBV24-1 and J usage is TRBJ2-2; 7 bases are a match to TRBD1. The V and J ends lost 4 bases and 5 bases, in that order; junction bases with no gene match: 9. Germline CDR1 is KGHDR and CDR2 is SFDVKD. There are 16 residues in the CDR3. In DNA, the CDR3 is TGTGCCACCAGTGAAGATTCGGGACAGAAAACCGGGGAGCTGTTTTTT. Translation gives CATSEDSGQKTGELFF.